Described below is a single TCR beta chain sequence and its context. Its specificity is unknown. Trimming removed 9 bases from V and 5 bases from J, with 11 bases in between. This CDR3 has 11 residues. This entry belongs to a study of T cell responses to AZD1222 COVID-19 vaccine. Method: immunoSEQ multiplex PCR; TCRdb's copy keeps in-frame clones and lacks some. The sample yields more than 95,000 clones, around 89% seen once. Pooled together were second doses at about 4 or about 12 weeks. The study's findings and limits: Among the donors, most were white British and more were female, and clonal diversity was possibly underestimated.

The clonotype comes from an adult who received the AZD1222 COVID-19 vaccine. The starting material was peripheral blood, obtained 28 days after the second AZD1222 dose. V gene TRBV12-3 or TRBV12-4 combines with J gene TRBJ2-7, with D unresolved. The CDR3 loop is CASGSRNEQYF. The CDR3 region has the DNA TGTGCCAGTGGATCGCGGAACGAGCAGTACTTC.